Described below is a single TCR beta chain sequence and its context. The antigen remains undetermined. Germline CDR1 is DFQATT and CDR2 is SNEGSKA (reference sequence). Deletions cut 4 bases from V and 0 bases from J, with 21 bases between. The CDR3 consists of 18 residues. These data belong to a study of identical twins. General study results and limits: Conclusions leaned on cross-sectional statistical analysis and did not track the same donors over time. The study found weaker excess twin sharing in beta out-of-frame sequences.

TCRdb recomputed calls from the 5' RACE reads with MiXCR, one row per CDR3 protein. This sample carries around 490,000 distinct CDR3 sequences, 14% of them seen once, and the ten largest clones take more than 0.8%. The sample also formed part of further work on yellow fever vaccine responses in identical twins.

The sequencing input was CD4+ T cells sorted from blood. The chain links TRBV20-1 to TRBJ2-2; D may be TRBD2 (5 bases). This receptor was taken from a woman aged 18-29 years in good health. In DNA form, the CDR3 reads TGCAGTGCTACCCCCTTAGGTACTAGAGGGACGAACACCGGGGAGCTGTTTTTT. This codes for CSATPLGTRGTNTGELFF.